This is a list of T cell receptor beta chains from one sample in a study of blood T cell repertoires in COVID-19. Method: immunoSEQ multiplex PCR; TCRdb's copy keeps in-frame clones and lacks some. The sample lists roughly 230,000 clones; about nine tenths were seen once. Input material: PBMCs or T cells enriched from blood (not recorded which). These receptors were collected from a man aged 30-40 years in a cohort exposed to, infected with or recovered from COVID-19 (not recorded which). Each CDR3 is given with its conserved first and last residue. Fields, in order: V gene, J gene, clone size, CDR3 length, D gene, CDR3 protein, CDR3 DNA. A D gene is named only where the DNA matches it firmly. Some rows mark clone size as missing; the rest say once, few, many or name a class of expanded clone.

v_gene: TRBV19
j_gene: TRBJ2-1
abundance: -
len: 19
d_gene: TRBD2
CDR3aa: CASSITGLAGAQTYNEQFF
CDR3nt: TGTGCCAGTAGTATAACGGGACTAGCGGGAGCCCAAACCTACAATGAGCAGTTCTTC

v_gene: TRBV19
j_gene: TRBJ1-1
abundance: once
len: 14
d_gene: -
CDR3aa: CASTLEGMNTEAFF
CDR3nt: TGTGCCAGTACCCTGGAGGGGATGAACACTGAAGCTTTCTTT

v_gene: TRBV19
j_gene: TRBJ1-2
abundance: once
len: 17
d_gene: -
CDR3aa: CASSISAGRSLNYGYTF
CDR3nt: TGTGCCAGTAGTATATCGGCAGGTAGAAGTCTTAACTATGGCTACACCTTC

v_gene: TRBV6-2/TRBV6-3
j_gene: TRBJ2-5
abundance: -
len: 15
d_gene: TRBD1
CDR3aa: CASSPLTDRDETQYF
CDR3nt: TGTGCCAGCAGCCCCCTAACAGACAGGGATGAGACCCAGTACTTC

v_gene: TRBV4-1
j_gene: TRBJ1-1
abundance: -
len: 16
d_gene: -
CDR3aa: CASSQPTGNSRTEAFF
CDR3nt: TGCGCCAGCAGCCAACCAACAGGGAACTCTAGGACTGAAGCTTTCTTT

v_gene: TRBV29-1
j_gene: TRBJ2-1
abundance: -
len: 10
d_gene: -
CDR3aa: CSVADNEQFF
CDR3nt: TGCAGCGTGGCGGACAATGAGCAGTTCTTC

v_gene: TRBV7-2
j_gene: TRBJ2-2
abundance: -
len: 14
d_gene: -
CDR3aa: CASSLQGTAGELFF
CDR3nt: TGTGCCAGCAGCTTACAGGGTACCGCCGGGGAGCTGTTTTTT

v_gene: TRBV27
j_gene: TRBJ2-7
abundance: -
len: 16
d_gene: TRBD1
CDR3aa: CASSFSTGDLSYEQYF
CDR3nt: TGTGCCAGCAGTTTCTCAACAGGGGACCTCTCCTACGAGCAGTACTTC

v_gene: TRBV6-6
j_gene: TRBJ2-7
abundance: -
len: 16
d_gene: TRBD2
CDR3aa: CASSSYGTSGDYEQYF
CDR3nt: TGTGCCAGCAGTTCCTATGGGACTAGCGGAGACTACGAGCAGTACTTC

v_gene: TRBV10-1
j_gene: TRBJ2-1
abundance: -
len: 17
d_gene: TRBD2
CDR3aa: CASSDYLPSGLYNEQFF
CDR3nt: TGCGCCAGCAGTGATTACCTTCCTAGCGGGCTTTACAATGAGCAGTTCTTC

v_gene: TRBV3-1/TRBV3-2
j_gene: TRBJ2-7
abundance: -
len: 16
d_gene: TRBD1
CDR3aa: CASSTTTGTGAYEQYF
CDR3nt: TGTGCCAGCAGCACCACCACCGGGACAGGCGCCTACGAGCAGTACTTC

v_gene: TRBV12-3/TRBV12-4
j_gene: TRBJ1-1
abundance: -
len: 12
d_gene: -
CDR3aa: CATSRNRDEAFF
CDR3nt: TGTGCCACCTCCCGAAACAGGGATGAAGCTTTCTTT

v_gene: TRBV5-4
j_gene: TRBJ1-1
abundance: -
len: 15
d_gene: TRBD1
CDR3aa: CASSDGQGLNTEAFF
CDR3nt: TGTGCCAGCAGCGATGGACAGGGATTGAACACTGAAGCTTTCTTT

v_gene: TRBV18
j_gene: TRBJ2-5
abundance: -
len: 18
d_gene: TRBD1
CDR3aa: CASSPGRFWDSKKETQYF
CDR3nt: TGTGCCAGCTCACCAGGCAGGTTTTGGGACAGCAAAAAAGAGACCCAGTACTTC

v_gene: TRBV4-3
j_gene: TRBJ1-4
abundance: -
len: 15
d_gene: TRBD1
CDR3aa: CASSLEDRGHEKLFF
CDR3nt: TGCGCCAGCAGCCTAGAGGACAGGGGACACGAAAAACTGTTTTTT

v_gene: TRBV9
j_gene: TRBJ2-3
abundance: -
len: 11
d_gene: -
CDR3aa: CASSAGGTQYF
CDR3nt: TGTGCCAGCAGCGCCGGGGGAACGCAGTATTTT

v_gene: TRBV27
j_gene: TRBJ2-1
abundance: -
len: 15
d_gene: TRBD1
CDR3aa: CASSLPGQGANEQFF
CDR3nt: TGTGCCAGCAGCCTGCCGGGACAGGGGGCGAATGAGCAGTTCTTC

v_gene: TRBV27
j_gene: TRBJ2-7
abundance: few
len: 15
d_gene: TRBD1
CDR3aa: CASSFSRDRDYEQYF
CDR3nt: TGTGCCAGCAGTTTCTCAAGGGACAGGGACTACGAGCAGTACTTC